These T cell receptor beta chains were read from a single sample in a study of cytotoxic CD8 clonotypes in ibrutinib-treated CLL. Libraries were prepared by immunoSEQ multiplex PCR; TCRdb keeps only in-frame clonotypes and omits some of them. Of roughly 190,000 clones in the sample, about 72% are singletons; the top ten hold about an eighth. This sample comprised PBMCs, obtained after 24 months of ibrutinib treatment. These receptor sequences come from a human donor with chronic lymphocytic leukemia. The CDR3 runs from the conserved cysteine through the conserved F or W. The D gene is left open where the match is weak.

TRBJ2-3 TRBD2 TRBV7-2 CASSLGSGRVLDTQYF
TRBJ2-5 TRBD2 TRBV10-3 CAIASGREETQYF
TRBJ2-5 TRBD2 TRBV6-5 CASSPHSGGAETQYF
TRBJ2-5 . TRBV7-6 CASSLRARGETQYF
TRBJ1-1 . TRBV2 CASSDLGADTEAFF
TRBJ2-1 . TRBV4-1 CASSHRSPGLAYNEQFF
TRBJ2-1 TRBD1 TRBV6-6 CASSQQGLSYNEQFF
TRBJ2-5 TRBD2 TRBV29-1 CSVDLAGRETQYF
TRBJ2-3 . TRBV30 CAWSVQAATDTQYF
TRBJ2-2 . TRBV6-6 CASGDPGAVGELFF
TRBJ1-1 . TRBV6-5 CASSSVAGFGTEAFF
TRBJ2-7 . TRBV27 CASSPREGYEQYF
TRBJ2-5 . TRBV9 CASSVGRGATGETQYF
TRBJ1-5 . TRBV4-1 CASSQAWNSNQPQHF
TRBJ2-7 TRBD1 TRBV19 CASSPWTGGAGFEQYF
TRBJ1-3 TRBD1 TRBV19 CASTGTVNTIYF
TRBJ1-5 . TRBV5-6 CARRRKGGGMNQPQHF
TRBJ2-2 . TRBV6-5 CASISWVNTGELFF
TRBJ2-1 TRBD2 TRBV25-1 CASSAPGGTYNEQFF
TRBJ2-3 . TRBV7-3 CASSLYPSSNIAYF
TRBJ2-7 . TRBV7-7 CASSPTGGGKNEQYF
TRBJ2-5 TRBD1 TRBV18 CASSPSGQGAWETQYF
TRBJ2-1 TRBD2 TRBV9 CASSPGLAGGPQFF
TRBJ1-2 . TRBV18 CASSPPGARAYTF
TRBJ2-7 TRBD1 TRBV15 CATSPRDRGIDEQYF
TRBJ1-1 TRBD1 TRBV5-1 CASGQGLEAFF
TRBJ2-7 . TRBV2 CASTFDSSRKSYEQYF
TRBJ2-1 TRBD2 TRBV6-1 CASSEDKAGVYEQFF
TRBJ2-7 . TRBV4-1 CASSQVLEVLNSYEQYF
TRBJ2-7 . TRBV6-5 CASSPLSGSYEQYF
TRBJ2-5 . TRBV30 CAGTGDFGETQYF
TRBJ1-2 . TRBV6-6 CASKRENYGYTF
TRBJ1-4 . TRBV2 CATNKGWSEKLFF
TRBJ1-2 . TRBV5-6 CASSLFSAGDYGYTF
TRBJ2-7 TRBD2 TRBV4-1 CASSQDRWTSGTNEQYF
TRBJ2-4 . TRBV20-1 CSASWEEAQYF
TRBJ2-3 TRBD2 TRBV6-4 CAPRLAVDTDTQYF
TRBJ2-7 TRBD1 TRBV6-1 CASSEALTGGTYEQYF
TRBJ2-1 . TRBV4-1 CASSQSPLRLSFLFF
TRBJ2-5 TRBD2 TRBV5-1 CASSPRLAGIGETQYF
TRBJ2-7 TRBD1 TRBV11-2 CASSSNPRDRVIHEQYF
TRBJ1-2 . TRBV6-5 CASSYRDVETYGYTF
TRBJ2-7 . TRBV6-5 CASSYSNWGWSEQYF
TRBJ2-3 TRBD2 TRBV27 CASGLDRQYF
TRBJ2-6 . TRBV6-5 CASQRPTGANVLTF
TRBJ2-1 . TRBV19 CASSISLVSSYNEQFF
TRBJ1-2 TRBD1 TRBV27 CASRGQGVDYGYTF
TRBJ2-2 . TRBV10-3 CAISETATNTGELFF
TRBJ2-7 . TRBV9 CASSAGWSAYEQYF
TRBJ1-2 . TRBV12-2 CASRVTPGGRCSNYGYTF
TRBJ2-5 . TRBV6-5 CASRKMGGETQYF
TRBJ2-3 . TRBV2 CASSEIRELTDTQYF
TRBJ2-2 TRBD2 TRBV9 CASSVGPGRANTGELFF
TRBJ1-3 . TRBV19 CASGPGHLLSGNTIYF
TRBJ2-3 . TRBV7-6 CASSLMADNTDTQYF
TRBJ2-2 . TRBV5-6 CASSLTPLAGELFF
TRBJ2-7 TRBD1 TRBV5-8 CASSLETGIYEQYF
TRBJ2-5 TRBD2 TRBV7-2 CASSTSGRALGTQYF
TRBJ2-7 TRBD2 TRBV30 CAWSVWSPSGSRYEQYF